Listed here is a single T cell receptor (beta chain). The data were taken from a study of Ad26.COV2.S vaccination and SARS-CoV-2 variants. Stated treatment: over 15 received Ad26.COV2.S at low or high dose, single or two shots; about 5 received placebo; per-sample allocation not given. Samples were taken on day 63 after the first vaccine or placebo injection. Measured with immunoSEQ multiplex PCR; TCRdb has only the in-frame clones, and not every one. The table includes about 400,000 clones, approximately 91% detected once. Germline assignment: CDR1 SEHNR and CDR2 FQNEAQ (reference sequence). CDR3 size: 14 residues. Trimming pared 7 bases from V and 6 bases from J, leaving 19 bases between.

This TCR derives from a person aged 18-60 years who received the Ad26.COV2.S COVID-19 vaccine or a placebo. The V call is TRBV7-9, the J call TRBJ2-7; D remains ambiguous. The sample in question was peripheral blood, obtained in a trial of Ad26.COV2.S vaccine versus placebo. The CDR3 reads CASNPGPFRGEQYF. CDR3 nucleotide sequence: TGTGCCAGCAACCCTGGGCCTTTCCGAGGCGAGCAGTACTTC. The full variable domain, rest sourced from reference TRBV7-9 and TRBJ2-7, is DTGVSQNPRHKITKRGQNVTFRCDPISEHNRLYWYRQTLGQGPEFLTYFQNEAQLEKSRLLSDRFSAERPKGSFSTLEIQRTEQGDSAMYLCASNPGPFRGEQYFGPGTRLTVT.